The present T cell receptor (beta chain) was sequenced within a study of response to subunit inactivated influenza vaccine. Overall study results and limits: It was the authors' suggestion that each seasonal influenza vaccination recruits few new T cells.

V was cut by 5 bases and J by 4 bases, with 14 bases left in between. This CDR3 has 14 residues. Germline CDR1 SEHNR, CDR2 FQNEAQ (reference sequence). This clonotype has at least ten counts. Its specificity is not known. TCRdb itself ran the RT-PCR reads through MiXCR, one entry per CDR3 protein. Among about 180,000 distinct CDR3 sequences listed, around 8.8% were seen once. The chain has TRBV7-9 and TRBJ1-2; TRBD1 might be the D (5 bases). The specimen was non-naive T cells sorted from PBMCs, collected on the day of vaccination. The source of this sequence is a man in his fifties who received an inactivated influenza vaccine. DNA of the CDR3: TGTGCCAGCAGCGCATCCGGGACTCGCTATGGCTACACCTTC. As protein: CASSASGTRYGYTF.